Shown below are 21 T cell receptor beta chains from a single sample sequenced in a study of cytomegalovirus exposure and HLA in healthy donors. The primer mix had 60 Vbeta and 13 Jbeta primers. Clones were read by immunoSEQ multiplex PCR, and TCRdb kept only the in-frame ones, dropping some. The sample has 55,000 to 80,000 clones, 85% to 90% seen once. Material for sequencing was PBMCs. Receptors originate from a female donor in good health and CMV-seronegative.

This CDR3 reads CASSLAEITDTQYF. The CDR3 DNA is TGCGCCAGCAGCTTGGCGGAGATCACAGATACGCAGTATTTT. J is TRBJ2-3 and V is TRBV5-1; no definite D call. The CDR3 runs to 14 residues. CDR1 and CDR2 (germline): SGHRS, YFSETQ. The V end was cut by 0 bases, the J end by 2 bases, with 7 bases between. Filled out from reference TRBV5-1 and TRBJ2-3, the complete variable domain reads KAGVTQTPRYLIKTRGQQVTLSCSPISGHRSVSWYQQTPGQGLQFLFEYFSETQRNKGNFPGRFSGRQFSNSRSEMNVSTLELGDSALYLCASSLAEITDTQYFGPGTRLTVL.

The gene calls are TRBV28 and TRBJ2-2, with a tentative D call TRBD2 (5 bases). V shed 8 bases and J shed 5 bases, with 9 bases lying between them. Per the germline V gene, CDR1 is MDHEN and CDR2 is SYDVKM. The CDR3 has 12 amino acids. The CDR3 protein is CASAGTTGELFF. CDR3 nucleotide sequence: TGTGCCAGCGCGGGTACGACCGGGGAGCTGTTTTTT.

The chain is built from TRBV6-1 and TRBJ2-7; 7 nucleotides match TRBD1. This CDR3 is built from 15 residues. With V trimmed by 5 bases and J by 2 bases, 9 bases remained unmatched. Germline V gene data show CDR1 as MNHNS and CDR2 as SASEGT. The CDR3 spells CASSKKTGTPYEQYF. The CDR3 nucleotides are TGTGCCAGCAGTAAAAAGACAGGGACCCCCTACGAGCAGTACTTC.

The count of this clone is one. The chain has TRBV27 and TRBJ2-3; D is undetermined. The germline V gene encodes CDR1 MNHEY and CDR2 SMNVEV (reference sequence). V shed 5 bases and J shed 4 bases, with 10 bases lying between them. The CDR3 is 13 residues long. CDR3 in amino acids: CASSHTPADTQYF. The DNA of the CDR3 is TGTGCCAGCAGTCACACGCCTGCAGATACGCAGTATTTT.

The CDR3 here is CASSELRLGHIGELFF. Written as DNA, the CDR3 is TGTGCCAGCAGTGAACTCAGGCTAGGACATATCGGGGAGCTGTTTTTT. This rearrangement joins TRBV2 to TRBJ2-2, with D possibly TRBD1 on 5 matching bases. V shed 2 bases and J shed 7 bases, with 17 bases lying between them. The germline V gene encodes CDR1 SNHLY and CDR2 FYNNEI. CDR3 length: 16 amino acids.

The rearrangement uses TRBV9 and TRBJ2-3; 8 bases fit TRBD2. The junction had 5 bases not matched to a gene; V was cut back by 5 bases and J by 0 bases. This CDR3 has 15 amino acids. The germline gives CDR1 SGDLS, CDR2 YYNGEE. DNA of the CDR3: TGTGCCAGCAGATTAGCGGGGTCTAGCACAGATACGCAGTATTTT. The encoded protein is CASRLAGSSTDTQYF.

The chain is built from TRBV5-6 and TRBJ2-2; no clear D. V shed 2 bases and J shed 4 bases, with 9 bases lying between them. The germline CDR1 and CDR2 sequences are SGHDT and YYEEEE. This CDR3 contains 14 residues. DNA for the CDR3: TGTGCCAGCAGCTTCCAGGTTGGCACCGGGGAGCTGTTTTTT. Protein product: CASSFQVGTGELFF.

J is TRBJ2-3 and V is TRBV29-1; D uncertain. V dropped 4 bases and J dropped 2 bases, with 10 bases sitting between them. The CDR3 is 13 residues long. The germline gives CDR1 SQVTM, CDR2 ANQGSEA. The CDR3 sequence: CSVVVVYTDTQYF. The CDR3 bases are TGCAGCGTTGTTGTAGTTTACACAGATACGCAGTATTTT.

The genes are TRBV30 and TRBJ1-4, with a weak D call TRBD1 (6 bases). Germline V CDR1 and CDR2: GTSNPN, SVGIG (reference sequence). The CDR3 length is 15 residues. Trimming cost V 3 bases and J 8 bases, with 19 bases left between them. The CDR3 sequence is CAWSAPGTLGEKLFF. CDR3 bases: TGTGCCTGGAGCGCCCCCGGGACATTGGGCGAAAAACTGTTTTTT.

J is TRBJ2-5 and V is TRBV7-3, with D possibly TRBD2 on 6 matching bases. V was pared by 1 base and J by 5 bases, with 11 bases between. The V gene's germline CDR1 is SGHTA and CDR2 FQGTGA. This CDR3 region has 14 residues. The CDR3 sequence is CASSLNSGEETQYF. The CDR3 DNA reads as TGTGCCAGCAGCTTAAATTCGGGGGAGGAGACCCAGTACTTC.

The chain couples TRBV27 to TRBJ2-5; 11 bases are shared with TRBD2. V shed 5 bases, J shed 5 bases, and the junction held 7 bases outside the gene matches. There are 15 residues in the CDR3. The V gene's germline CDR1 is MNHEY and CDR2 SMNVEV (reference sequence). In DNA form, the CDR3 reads TGTGCCAGCAGTCGGTTGACTAGCGGGACGGAGACCCAGTACTTC. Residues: CASSRLTSGTETQYF.

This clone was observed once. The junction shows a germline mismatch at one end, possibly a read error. The CDR3 DNA sequence: TGTGCCAGCAGCCAAACTAGCGGGGGGGCCTACGGGCAGTACTTC. Protein sequence: CASSQTSGGAYGQYF. The chain joins TRBV4-2 to TRBJ2-7, with 13 bases that match TRBD2. The CDR3 covers 15 residues. CDR1 and CDR2 from the germline V gene are LGHNA and YNFKEQ.

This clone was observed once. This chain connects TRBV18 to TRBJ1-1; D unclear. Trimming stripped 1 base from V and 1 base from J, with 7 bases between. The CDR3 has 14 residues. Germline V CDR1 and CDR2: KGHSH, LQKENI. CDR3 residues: CASSPQTRNTEAFF. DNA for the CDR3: TGTGCCAGCTCACCACAAACACGGAACACTGAAGCTTTCTTT.

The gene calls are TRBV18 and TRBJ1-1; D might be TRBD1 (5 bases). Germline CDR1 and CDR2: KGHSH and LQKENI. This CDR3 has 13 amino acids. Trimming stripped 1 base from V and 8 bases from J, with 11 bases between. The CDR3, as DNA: TGTGCCAGCTCACCACGGGGGGAAAACGAAGCTTTCTTT. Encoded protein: CASSPRGENEAFF.

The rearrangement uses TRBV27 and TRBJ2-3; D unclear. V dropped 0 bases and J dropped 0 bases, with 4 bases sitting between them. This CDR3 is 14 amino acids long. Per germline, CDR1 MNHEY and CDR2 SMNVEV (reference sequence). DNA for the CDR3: TGTGCCAGCAGTTTATCGGCAAGCACAGATACGCAGTATTTT. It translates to CASSLSASTDTQYF.

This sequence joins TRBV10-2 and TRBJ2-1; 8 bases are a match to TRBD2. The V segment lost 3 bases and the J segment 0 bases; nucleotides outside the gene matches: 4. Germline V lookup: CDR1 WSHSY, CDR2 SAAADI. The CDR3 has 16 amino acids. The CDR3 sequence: CASSEIRGGSYNEQFF. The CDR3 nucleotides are TGCGCCAGCAGTGAAATCCGGGGGGGCTCCTACAATGAGCAGTTCTTC.

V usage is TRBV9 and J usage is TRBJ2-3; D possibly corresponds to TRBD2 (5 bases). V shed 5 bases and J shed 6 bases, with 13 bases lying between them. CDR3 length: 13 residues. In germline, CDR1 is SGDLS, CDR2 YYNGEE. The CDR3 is CASRGRTSDTQYF. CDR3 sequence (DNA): TGTGCCAGCAGGGGGAGAACGTCCGATACGCAGTATTTT. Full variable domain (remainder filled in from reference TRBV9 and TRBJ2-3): DSGVTQTPKHLITATGQRVTLRCSPRSGDLSVYWYQQSLDQGLQFLIQYYNGEERAKGNILERFSAQQFPDLHSELNLSSLELGDSALYFCASRGRTSDTQYFGPGTRLTVL.

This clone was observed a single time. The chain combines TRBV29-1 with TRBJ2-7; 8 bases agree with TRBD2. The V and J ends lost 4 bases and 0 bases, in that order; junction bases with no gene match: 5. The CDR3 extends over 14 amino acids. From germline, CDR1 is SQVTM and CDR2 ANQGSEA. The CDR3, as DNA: TGCAGCGTTGTAGGCGGGAGGAGCTCCTACGAGCAGTACTTC. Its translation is CSVVGGRSSYEQYF.

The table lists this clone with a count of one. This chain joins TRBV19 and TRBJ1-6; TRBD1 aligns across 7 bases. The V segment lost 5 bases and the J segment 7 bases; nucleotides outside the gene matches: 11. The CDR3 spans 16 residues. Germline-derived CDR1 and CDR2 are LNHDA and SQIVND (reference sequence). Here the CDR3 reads CASSPLGDSLNSPLHF. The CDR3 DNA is TGTGCCAGTAGTCCCTTGGGGGACAGTCTAAATTCACCCCTCCACTTT. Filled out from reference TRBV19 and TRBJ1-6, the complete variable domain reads DGGITQSPKYLFRKEGQNVTLSCEQNLNHDAMYWYRQDPGQGLRLIYYSQIVNDFQKGDIAEGYSVSREKKESFPLTVTSAQKNPTAFYLCASSPLGDSLNSPLHFGNGTRLTVT.

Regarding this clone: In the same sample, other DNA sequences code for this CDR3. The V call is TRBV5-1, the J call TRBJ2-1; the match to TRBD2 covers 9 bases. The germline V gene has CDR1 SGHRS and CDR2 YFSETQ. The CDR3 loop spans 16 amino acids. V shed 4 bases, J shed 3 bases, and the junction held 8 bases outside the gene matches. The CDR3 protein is CASSSGGGAFYNEQFF. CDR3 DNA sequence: TGCGCCAGCAGCAGCGGCGGGGGGGCTTTCTACAATGAGCAGTTCTTC. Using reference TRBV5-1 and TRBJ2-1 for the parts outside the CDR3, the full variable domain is KAGVTQTPRYLIKTRGQQVTLSCSPISGHRSVSWYQQTPGQGLQFLFEYFSETQRNKGNFPGRFSGRQFSNSRSEMNVSTLELGDSALYLCASSSGGGAFYNEQFFGPGTRLTVL.

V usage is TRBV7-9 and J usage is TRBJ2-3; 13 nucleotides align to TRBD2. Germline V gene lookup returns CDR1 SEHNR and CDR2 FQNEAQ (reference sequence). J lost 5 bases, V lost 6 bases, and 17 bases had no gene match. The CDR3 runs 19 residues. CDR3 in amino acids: CASRPGTSGEILPEDTQYF. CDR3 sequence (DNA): TGTGCCAGCAGACCCGGGACTAGCGGGGAAATTCTCCCGGAAGATACGCAGTATTTT.